The 23 T cell receptor beta chains reported below all come from one sample, sequenced in a study of healthy donors' naive CD4 and CD8 T cells. A linear amplification protocol produced the TCR libraries from 450 to 500 ng of total RNA. TCRdb passed the reads through MiXCR, listing each CDR3 protein once. The profile shows approximately 180,000 distinct CDR3 sequences, around 74% of them singletons. Source material: naive CD4+ and CD8+ T cells sorted from blood, pooled from several donors. The origin of the receptors is a pool of human donors in good health; the sample pools cells from several healthy donors.

The chain carries TRBV6-6 and TRBJ2-7, with a possible D match to TRBD1 (6 bases). Germline V CDR1 and CDR2: MNHNY, SVGAGI (reference sequence). V dropped 10 bases and J dropped 6 bases, with 16 bases sitting between them. CDR3 size: 12 residues. The CDR3 DNA reads TGTGCCACACTCCGGGACACGGGCGAGCAGTACTTC. It encodes CATLRDTGEQYF.

This clonotype was detected a few times. This chain uses TRBV29-1 with TRBJ2-1; no definite D call. With 5 bases removed from V and 8 bases from J, the gap between germline ends came to 16 bases. Germline-derived CDR1 and CDR2 are SQVTM and ANQGSEA. This CDR3 region has 13 residues. CDR3 sequence reads: CSVFLPSSHEQFF. The CDR3 bases are TGCAGCGTTTTCCTTCCAAGCAGCCATGAGCAGTTCTTC.

This rearrangement joins TRBV29-1 to TRBJ2-7; D is uncertain. The length of the CDR3 is 13 residues. V was clipped by 4 bases and J by 3 bases, with 13 bases between them. CDR1 and CDR2 (germline): SQVTM, ANQGSEA. CDR3 coding DNA: TGCAGCGTTGCCGTCGGCAGCCGCTACGAGCAGTACTTC. As protein: CSVAVGSRYEQYF.

This rearrangement joins TRBV12-3 or TRBV12-4 to TRBJ2-7; D may correspond to TRBD1 or TRBD2 (6 bases each). The CDR3 loop spans 15 amino acids. Trimming removed 8 bases at V and 2 bases at J, with 19 bases between. CDR3 protein: CASGRLEGQAYEQYF. DNA of the CDR3: TGTGCCAGCGGCCGACTAGAGGGACAAGCCTACGAGCAGTACTTC.

The rearrangement uses TRBV10-3 and TRBJ1-2, with D hard to call. CDR1 is ENHRY, CDR2 SYGVKD, per germline. The V end lost 2 bases, the J end lost 8 bases, and 21 bases lay between the germline ends. The length of the CDR3 is 16 residues. CDR3 sequence: CAISEPSPGQISGYTF. The CDR3 DNA is TGTGCCATCAGTGAGCCTTCCCCCGGGCAGATTAGCGGCTACACCTTC.

The chain links TRBV29-1 to TRBJ1-1; the D is unclear. This CDR3 comprises 13 residues. V gave up 6 bases and J gave up 0 bases, with 11 bases separating them. Germline V CDR1 and CDR2: SQVTM, ANQGSEA. CDR3 sequence (DNA): TGCAGCGTCAAAAGAGAAATGAACACTGAAGCTTTCTTT. Its translation is CSVKREMNTEAFF.

This chain joins TRBV29-1 and TRBJ2-7; 8 positions agree with TRBD2. With V trimmed by 7 bases and J by 5 bases, 10 bases remained unmatched. The CDR3 sequence is 13 residues long. The germline V gene has CDR1 SQVTM and CDR2 ANQGSEA. The CDR3 loop is CSAVYSGTHEQYF. In DNA, the CDR3 is TGCAGCGCCGTTTATAGCGGGACCCACGAGCAGTACTTC.

This clonotype was recorded once. V gene TRBV5-1 combines with J gene TRBJ1-1, with 8 positions matching TRBD1. Losses at the gene ends were 0 bases for V and 5 bases for J; bases not matched to a gene: 6. The CDR3 sequence is 15 residues long. In germline, CDR1 is SGHRS, CDR2 YFSETQ. The CDR3 spells CASSLGTGLRTEAFF. The DNA for the CDR3 is TGCGCCAGCAGCTTGGGGACAGGGTTGAGGACTGAAGCTTTCTTT.

The chain is built from TRBV6-5 and TRBJ1-1; D is unresolved. This CDR3 spans 15 amino acids. V shed 2 bases and J shed 1 base, with 11 bases lying between them. Per germline, CDR1 MNHEY and CDR2 SVGAGI. The DNA of the CDR3 is TGTGCCAGCAGTTACCACGTCATGAAGAACACTGAAGCTTTCTTT. Translation: CASSYHVMKNTEAFF.

This sequence joins TRBV27 and TRBJ2-1; 12 positions agree with TRBD2. This CDR3 region has 16 residues. Per the germline V gene, CDR1 is MNHEY and CDR2 is SMNVEV (reference sequence). V dropped 3 bases and J dropped 6; count of bases not matched to a gene: 6. The CDR3: CASSFGLLAGGNEQFF. The CDR3 nucleotides read TGTGCCAGCAGTTTTGGGCTACTAGCGGGAGGCAATGAGCAGTTCTTC.

The gene calls are TRBV5-1 and TRBJ1-1, with D uncertain. Deletions cut 5 bases from V and 0 bases from J, with 11 bases between. Germline V lookup: CDR1 SGHRS, CDR2 YFSETQ. CDR3 size: 14 residues. Here the CDR3 reads CASSFRSVNTEAFF. In DNA form, the CDR3 reads TGCGCCAGCAGTTTCAGGTCTGTGAACACTGAAGCTTTCTTT.

The genes are TRBV29-1 and TRBJ1-1; the D gene is possibly TRBD1 (6 bases). Trimming shortened V by 3 bases and J by 6 bases, and 11 bases separated the two germline ends. The CDR3 is 12 amino acids. Germline CDR1 reads SQVTM; CDR2 reads ANQGSEA. Here the CDR3 reads CSVDKGGPEAFF. The CDR3 region has the DNA TGCAGCGTTGATAAGGGGGGTCCTGAAGCTTTCTTT. Using reference TRBV29-1 and TRBJ1-1 for the parts outside the CDR3, the full variable domain is SAVISQKPSRDICQRGTSLTIQCQVDSQVTMMFWYRQQPGQSLTLIATANQGSEATYESGFVIDKFPISRPNLTFSTLTVSNMSPEDSSIYLCSVDKGGPEAFFGQGTRLTVV.

The chain couples TRBV12-3 or TRBV12-4 to TRBJ2-7; D is tentatively TRBD1 or TRBD2 (5 bases each). The CDR3 totals 15 residues. V gave up 6 bases and J gave up 3 bases, with 18 bases separating them. The CDR3 reads CASSQGIGNDYEQYF. In DNA form, the CDR3 reads TGTGCCAGCAGCCAGGGAATCGGGAACGACTACGAGCAGTACTTC.

The chain combines TRBV5-1 with TRBJ2-5; D gene unclear. Judging by the DNA end, TRBJ2-1 fits better; the J call may be wrong. Per germline, CDR1 SGHRS and CDR2 YFSETQ. The CDR3 extends over 11 amino acids. CDR3 nucleotides: TGCGCCAGCAGCTTGGGACGGGAGCAGTTCTTC. This encodes CASSLGREQFF.

In regard to this clonotype: At one end the junction does not follow the germline gene, possibly because of a read error. This chain connects TRBV24-1 to TRBJ1-2; D is ambiguous. Germline-derived CDR1 and CDR2 are KGHDR and SFDVKD. The CDR3 is 14 amino acids. In nucleotides, the CDR3 is TGTGCCACCAGTGGTGGTGGCCTAGGATATGGCCACACCTTC. Protein sequence: CATSGGGLGYGHTF.

The V and J genes are TRBV29-1 and TRBJ2-1, with TRBD2 matching over 9 bases. The V and J ends lost 5 bases and 8 bases, in that order; junction bases with no gene match: 16. The CDR3 extends over 16 amino acids. Germline V gene sequence: CDR1 SQVTM, CDR2 ANQGSEA. The CDR3 protein is CSVPLLGSGRPYEQFF. The DNA for the CDR3 is TGCAGCGTTCCCCTCCTGGGTAGCGGGAGACCCTATGAGCAGTTCTTC.

This clonotype was found a few times. The CDR3 DNA follows: TGTGCCAGCAGTTACTCTACGGACTCTGGAAACACCATATATTTT. Translation gives CASSYSTDSGNTIYF. The chain has TRBV6-5 and TRBJ1-3; D gene uncertain. This CDR3 has 15 amino acids. V was clipped by 0 bases and J by 0 bases, with 6 bases between them. Germline V gene sequence: CDR1 MNHEY, CDR2 SVGAGI.

The rearrangement joins TRBV6-5 to TRBJ2-7; tentative D call: TRBD2 (6 bases). CDR3 length: 14 residues. The germline gives CDR1 MNHEY, CDR2 SVGAGI. Trimming cost V 4 bases and J 2 bases, with 12 bases left between them. The CDR3 sequence is CASSWSSGAYEQYF. CDR3 sequence (DNA): TGTGCCAGCAGTTGGTCTTCGGGAGCCTACGAGCAGTACTTC.

The DNA of the CDR3 is TGTGCCAGCAGTCAAGTGGGGGGCGCGGCTGACACTGAAGCTTTCTTT. This codes for CASSQVGGAADTEAFF. The chain joins TRBV27 to TRBJ1-1, with D possibly matching TRBD1 (6 bases). This CDR3 has 16 amino acids. The germline V gene has CDR1 MNHEY and CDR2 SMNVEV (reference sequence). Trimming stripped 5 bases from V and 3 bases from J, with 19 bases between.

This clonotype was seen just once. This chain links TRBV12-3 or TRBV12-4 with TRBJ1-5; no reliable D call. The CDR3 is made up of 13 amino acids. V lost 11 bases and J 9 bases, leaving 20 bases between the germline ends. CDR3 sequence (DNA): TGTGCCGCCTCCGAGGGTTTTCTGGGGCCCCAGCATTTT. This gives the protein CAASEGFLGPQHF.

The chain employs TRBV10-3 and TRBJ2-1; TRBD2 matches at 10 bases. The junction had 6 bases not matched to a gene; V was cut back by 0 bases and J by 10 bases. Looked up from germline, CDR1 is ENHRY and CDR2 is SYGVKD. The CDR3 has 15 residues. For the CDR3, the DNA is TGTGCCATCAGTGAGTCGAAGCGGGAGGGAGGGGAGCAGTTCTTC. The encoded protein is CAISESKREGGEQFF.

This clonotype was detected once. The chain combines TRBV29-1 with TRBJ2-7; D possibly corresponds to TRBD2 (5 bases). Matching the DNA end better, TRBJ2-1 makes the J call doubtful. The CDR3 totals 13 residues. CDR1 is SQVTM, CDR2 ANQGSEA, per germline. The CDR3 nucleotides read TGCAGCGTTGATGAGGGAGTGAACAATGAGCAGTTCTTC. Amino acid sequence: CSVDEGVNNEQFF.

This chain joins TRBV6-5 and TRBJ2-1; D might be TRBD1 (5 bases). Germline V lookup: CDR1 MNHEY, CDR2 SVGAGI. The length of the CDR3 is 16 residues. V dropped 4 bases and J dropped 4 bases, with 17 bases sitting between them. The CDR3 here is CASSLDPRDSYNEQFF. The CDR3 bases are TGTGCCAGCAGTTTAGACCCTCGAGACAGTTACAATGAGCAGTTCTTC.